A selection of T cell receptor beta chains follows, all from one sample in a study of blood T cell repertoires in COVID-19. Sequenced by immunoSEQ multiplex PCR; TCRdb stores in-frame clones only, minus some. The table shows some 65,000 clones, with over 75% occurring only once. Sample: peripheral blood. All receptors come from a man older than 75 with acute or convalescent COVID-19. Both conserved end residues are part of each CDR3. The D gene is left open where the match is weak. Size is omitted from some rows. Given values are once, few, many or a class for expanded clones.

cdr3_nt: TGTGCCTGGTTCCCGGGACAGGGCATTAGGAACAATGAGCAGTTCTTC
cdr3_aa: CAWFPGQGIRNNEQFF
v_call: TRBV30
j_call: TRBJ2-1
d_call: TRBD1
cdr3_length: 16
clone_size: .

cdr3_nt: TGTGCCATCAGTGAGATCGGGGGTCGGAACTATGGCTACACCTTC
cdr3_aa: CAISEIGGRNYGYTF
v_call: TRBV10-3
j_call: TRBJ1-2
d_call: .
cdr3_length: 15
clone_size: .

cdr3_nt: TGTGCCAGCAGCTTACCCCGACAGGGGAGAGATACGCAGTATTTT
cdr3_aa: CASSLPRQGRDTQYF
v_call: TRBV5-6
j_call: TRBJ2-3
d_call: TRBD1
cdr3_length: 15
clone_size: .

cdr3_nt: TGTGCCAGCAGGAGGGACAGGAGCTCCTACAATGAGCAGTTCTTC
cdr3_aa: CASRRDRSSYNEQFF
v_call: TRBV11-2
j_call: TRBJ2-1
d_call: TRBD1
cdr3_length: 15
clone_size: few

cdr3_nt: TGTGCCAGCACGAAAGCGGGAGACCAAGAGACCCAGTACTTC
cdr3_aa: CASTKAGDQETQYF
v_call: TRBV6-5
j_call: TRBJ2-5
d_call: TRBD2
cdr3_length: 14
clone_size: .

cdr3_nt: TGCGCCAGCAGCTTGCGTGGGTCTACAGGGGAGACCCAGTACTTC
cdr3_aa: CASSLRGSTGETQYF
v_call: TRBV5-1
j_call: TRBJ2-5
d_call: .
cdr3_length: 15
clone_size: .

cdr3_nt: TGCAGCGCCGAGGGGAGGGAGGATGAGCAGTTCTTC
cdr3_aa: CSAEGREDEQFF
v_call: TRBV29-1
j_call: TRBJ2-1
d_call: TRBD2
cdr3_length: 12
clone_size: .

cdr3_nt: TGTGCCAGCAGTTACTCTTACGAGGGTAGATACGAGCAGTACTTC
cdr3_aa: CASSYSYEGRYEQYF
v_call: TRBV6-5
j_call: TRBJ2-7
d_call: .
cdr3_length: 15
clone_size: .

cdr3_nt: TGTGCCAGCTCCGCGAAGAGAAGCAATCAGCCCCAGCATTTT
cdr3_aa: CASSAKRSNQPQHF
v_call: TRBV18
j_call: TRBJ1-5
d_call: .
cdr3_length: 14
clone_size: .

cdr3_nt: TGTGCCAGCAGAGGACAGGGGAACACTGAAGCTTTCTTT
cdr3_aa: CASRGQGNTEAFF
v_call: TRBV9
j_call: TRBJ1-1
d_call: TRBD1
cdr3_length: 13
clone_size: .

cdr3_nt: TGTGCCAGCAGCTTATTTGGGAGGAGCTCCTACGAGCAGTACTTC
cdr3_aa: CASSLFGRSSYEQYF
v_call: TRBV13
j_call: TRBJ2-7
d_call: .
cdr3_length: 15
clone_size: .

cdr3_nt: TGTGCCAGCAGTGAAGCTTCGGCAGAGGGCTATGGCTACACCTTC
cdr3_aa: CASSEASAEGYGYTF
v_call: TRBV6-1
j_call: TRBJ1-2
d_call: .
cdr3_length: 15
clone_size: once

cdr3_nt: TGCGCCAGCAGCTTTGGTAGCGGGAGAGACGAGCAGTACTTC
cdr3_aa: CASSFGSGRDEQYF
v_call: TRBV5-1
j_call: TRBJ2-7
d_call: TRBD2
cdr3_length: 14
clone_size: .

cdr3_nt: TGTGCCACCAGTGATACTAGCGGGAGTAACTACAATGAGCAGTTCTTC
cdr3_aa: CATSDTSGSNYNEQFF
v_call: TRBV24-1
j_call: TRBJ2-1
d_call: TRBD2
cdr3_length: 16
clone_size: .

cdr3_nt: TGTGCCACCACTCGACTAGGGCGCAATCAGCCCCAGCATTTT
cdr3_aa: CATTRLGRNQPQHF
v_call: TRBV24-1
j_call: TRBJ1-5
d_call: .
cdr3_length: 14
clone_size: .

cdr3_nt: TGTGCCAGTAGTCCCCCCCTATCCTACGAGCAGTACTTC
cdr3_aa: CASSPPLSYEQYF
v_call: TRBV6-6
j_call: TRBJ2-7
d_call: .
cdr3_length: 13
clone_size: .

cdr3_nt: TGTGCCAGCAGCTTTGACCTAGGAGGCTACGAGCAGTACTTC
cdr3_aa: CASSFDLGGYEQYF
v_call: TRBV11-2
j_call: TRBJ2-7
d_call: .
cdr3_length: 14
clone_size: .

cdr3_nt: TGTGCCACCAGTGATGGACGAGGGGAGACCCAGTACTTC
cdr3_aa: CATSDGRGETQYF
v_call: TRBV24-1
j_call: TRBJ2-5
d_call: .
cdr3_length: 13
clone_size: .

cdr3_nt: TGTGCCAGCAGTACTACTAGCGGGAGCTACAATGAGCAGTTCTTC
cdr3_aa: CASSTTSGSYNEQFF
v_call: TRBV2
j_call: TRBJ2-1
d_call: TRBD2
cdr3_length: 15
clone_size: few

cdr3_nt: TGCGCCAGCAGTGAGTCCGTCGGACTCCCGAAGATGGGGACCCAGTACTTC
cdr3_aa: CASSESVGLPKMGTQYF
v_call: TRBV10-2
j_call: TRBJ2-5
d_call: .
cdr3_length: 17
clone_size: .

cdr3_nt: TGCGCCAGCAGCTTGGCCTTGGCGGTCACAGATACGCAGTATTTT
cdr3_aa: CASSLALAVTDTQYF
v_call: TRBV5-1
j_call: TRBJ2-3
d_call: .
cdr3_length: 15
clone_size: .

cdr3_nt: TGCAGCGTTGAAACACAGGGTGCCCCTTATGGCTACACCTTC
cdr3_aa: CSVETQGAPYGYTF
v_call: TRBV29-1
j_call: TRBJ1-2
d_call: .
cdr3_length: 14
clone_size: .

cdr3_nt: TGTGCCAGCAGCTTGGACCCTTGGGGGGGAGATTACGAGCAGTACTTC
cdr3_aa: CASSLDPWGGDYEQYF
v_call: TRBV5-5
j_call: TRBJ2-7
d_call: TRBD2
cdr3_length: 16
clone_size: .

cdr3_nt: TGTGCCAGCAGCTCTTCCGGGCTAGCGGGATTTGGTGAGCAGTTCTTC
cdr3_aa: CASSSSGLAGFGEQFF
v_call: TRBV9
j_call: TRBJ2-1
d_call: TRBD2
cdr3_length: 16
clone_size: once